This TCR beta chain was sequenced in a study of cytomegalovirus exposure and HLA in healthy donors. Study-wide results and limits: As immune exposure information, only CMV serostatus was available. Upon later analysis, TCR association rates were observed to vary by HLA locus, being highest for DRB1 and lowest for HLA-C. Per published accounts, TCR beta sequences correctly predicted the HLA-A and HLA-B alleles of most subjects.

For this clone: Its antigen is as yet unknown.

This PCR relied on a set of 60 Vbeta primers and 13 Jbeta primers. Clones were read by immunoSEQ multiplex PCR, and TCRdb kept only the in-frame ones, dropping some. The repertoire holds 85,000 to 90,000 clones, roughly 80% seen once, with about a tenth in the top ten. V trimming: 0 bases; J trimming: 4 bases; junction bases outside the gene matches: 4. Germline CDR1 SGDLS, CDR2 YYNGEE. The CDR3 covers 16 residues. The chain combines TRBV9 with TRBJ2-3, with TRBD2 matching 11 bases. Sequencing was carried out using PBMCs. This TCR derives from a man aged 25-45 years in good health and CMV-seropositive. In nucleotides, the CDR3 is TGTGCCAGCAGCGTAGGATTTAGCGGGGGGGCAGATACGCAGTATTTT. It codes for CASSVGFSGGADTQYF.